These T cell receptor beta chains were read from a single sample in a study of shared clonotypes between healthy human individuals. The repertoire was sequenced with immunoSEQ multiplex PCR; TCRdb's copy has only in-frame clones and lacks some. This repertoire shows roughly 2.2 million clones, 85% to 95% found once; its top ten account for 0.37%. The sample consisted of naive CD4+ T cells from PBMCs. The receptors come from a man between 18 and 29 years old in good health. Some clones in this sample may be carry-over from other donors' samples. The CDR3 runs from the conserved cysteine through the conserved F or W. Fields, in order: J gene, V gene, CDR3 protein.

j_gene: TRBJ1-2; v_gene: TRBV25-1; CDR3aa: CASRGDYGYTF
j_gene: TRBJ2-5; v_gene: TRBV9; CDR3aa: CASSGRLAGGPDETQYF
j_gene: TRBJ2-7; v_gene: TRBV5-1; CDR3aa: CASSLGHGSYEQYF
j_gene: TRBJ1-5; v_gene: TRBV7-8; CDR3aa: CASSLERGQPQHF
j_gene: TRBJ1-5; v_gene: TRBV6-5; CDR3aa: CASSVLNQPQHF
j_gene: TRBJ2-3; v_gene: TRBV2; CDR3aa: CASRQLVSVADTQYF
j_gene: TRBJ1-5; v_gene: TRBV30; CDR3aa: CAWSSKQGERSPGQPQHF
j_gene: TRBJ2-7; v_gene: TRBV2; CDR3aa: CASSYLAGASYEQYF
j_gene: TRBJ2-7; v_gene: TRBV5-1; CDR3aa: CASSSLAGGPGSGEQYF
j_gene: TRBJ1-4; v_gene: TRBV6-6; CDR3aa: CASSLGTVNNEKLFF
j_gene: TRBJ2-7; v_gene: TRBV5-4; CDR3aa: CASSYGLQNYEQYF
j_gene: TRBJ2-7; v_gene: TRBV6-1; CDR3aa: CASSERAGVPDEQYF
j_gene: TRBJ2-1; v_gene: TRBV13; CDR3aa: CASSLKGQHNEQFF
j_gene: TRBJ2-5; v_gene: TRBV27; CDR3aa: CASSLRLAGGPAGTQYF
j_gene: TRBJ1-1; v_gene: TRBV19; CDR3aa: CASKDPGTEAFF
j_gene: TRBJ1-6; v_gene: TRBV6-6; CDR3aa: CASSYSQGYNSPLHF
j_gene: TRBJ1-4; v_gene: TRBV19; CDR3aa: CASISDPYEKLFF
j_gene: TRBJ2-2; v_gene: TRBV2; CDR3aa: CASSALTSGTGELFF
j_gene: TRBJ2-5; v_gene: TRBV7-3; CDR3aa: CASSSGQGETQYF
j_gene: TRBJ1-2; v_gene: TRBV28; CDR3aa: CASSLGTLTGANYGYTF
j_gene: TRBJ2-7; v_gene: TRBV7-6; CDR3aa: CASSPLGRDFRYEQYF
j_gene: TRBJ1-5; v_gene: TRBV5-4; CDR3aa: CASSLDGLNSNQPQHF
j_gene: NA; v_gene: TRBV28; CDR3aa: CASSLPPWGQGPSYEQYF
j_gene: TRBJ2-1; v_gene: TRBV6-5; CDR3aa: CASSMAYTPGFQFF
j_gene: TRBJ2-3; v_gene: TRBV5-4; CDR3aa: CASSPWTSGSGNTQYF
j_gene: TRBJ2-1; v_gene: TRBV2; CDR3aa: CASSPFGRYEQFF
j_gene: TRBJ1-1; v_gene: TRBV28; CDR3aa: CASTRRTNTEAFF
j_gene: TRBJ2-2; v_gene: TRBV7-6; CDR3aa: CASSQIAGVTGELFF
j_gene: TRBJ1-1; v_gene: TRBV14; CDR3aa: CASSQPTGEGTWEAFF
j_gene: TRBJ1-2; v_gene: TRBV4-1; CDR3aa: CASSQGEAGQGYGYTF
j_gene: TRBJ2-7; v_gene: TRBV4-3; CDR3aa: CASSQESGITGIGEQYF
j_gene: TRBJ1-4; v_gene: TRBV6-6; CDR3aa: CASTETVRNEKLFF
j_gene: TRBJ2-7; v_gene: TRBV28; CDR3aa: CASSLGTSVPYEQYF
j_gene: TRBJ1-2; v_gene: TRBV2; CDR3aa: CASSGTAYGYTF
j_gene: TRBJ1-3; v_gene: TRBV5-4; CDR3aa: CASSSDRGNTIYF
j_gene: TRBJ1-1; v_gene: TRBV21-1; CDR3aa: CASSQDRIGGTEAFF
j_gene: TRBJ1-2; v_gene: TRBV28; CDR3aa: CASSLLMYGGNGYGYTF
j_gene: TRBJ2-7; v_gene: TRBV7-9; CDR3aa: CASSLGLAYEQYF
j_gene: TRBJ1-5; v_gene: TRBV5-1; CDR3aa: CASSQGGGNQPQHF
j_gene: TRBJ1-1; v_gene: TRBV18; CDR3aa: CASSLLRDQNTEAFF
j_gene: TRBJ2-3; v_gene: TRBV7-9; CDR3aa: CASRFPGTITDTQYF
j_gene: TRBJ1-5; v_gene: TRBV7-2; CDR3aa: CASSSPPGTGSTNQPQHF
j_gene: TRBJ2-4; v_gene: TRBV6-5; CDR3aa: CASRPSENIQYF
j_gene: TRBJ2-5; v_gene: TRBV28; CDR3aa: CASTVGGSRETQYF
j_gene: TRBJ1-5; v_gene: TRBV18; CDR3aa: CASSALGGGVMAQHF
j_gene: TRBJ1-5; v_gene: TRBV7-2; CDR3aa: CASRETVNQPQHF
j_gene: TRBJ2-5; v_gene: TRBV28; CDR3aa: CASSAPPRETQYF
j_gene: TRBJ1-4; v_gene: TRBV5-1; CDR3aa: CASSLLPNEKLFF